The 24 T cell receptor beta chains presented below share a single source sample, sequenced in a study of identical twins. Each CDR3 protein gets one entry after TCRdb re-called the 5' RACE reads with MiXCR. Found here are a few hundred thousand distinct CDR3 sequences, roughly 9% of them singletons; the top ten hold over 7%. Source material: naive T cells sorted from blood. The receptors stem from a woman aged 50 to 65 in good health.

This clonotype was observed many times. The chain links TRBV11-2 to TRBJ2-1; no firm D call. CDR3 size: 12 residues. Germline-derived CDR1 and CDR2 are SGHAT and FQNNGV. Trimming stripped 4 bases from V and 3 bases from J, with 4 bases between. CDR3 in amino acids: CASSWDYNEQFF. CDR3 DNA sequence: TGTGCCAGCAGCTGGGACTACAATGAGCAGTTCTTC.

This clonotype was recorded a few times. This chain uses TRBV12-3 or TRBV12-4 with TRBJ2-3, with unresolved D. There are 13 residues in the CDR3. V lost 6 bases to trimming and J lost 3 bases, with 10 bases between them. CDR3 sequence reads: CASRSSWTDTQYF. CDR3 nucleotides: TGTGCCAGCAGGTCAAGTTGGACAGATACGCAGTATTTT.

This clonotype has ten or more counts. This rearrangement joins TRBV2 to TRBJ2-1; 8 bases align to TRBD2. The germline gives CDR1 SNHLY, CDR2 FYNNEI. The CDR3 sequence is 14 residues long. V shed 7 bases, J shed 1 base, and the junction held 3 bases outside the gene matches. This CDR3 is CASNREGSYNEQFF. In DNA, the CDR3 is TGTGCCAGCAATCGGGAGGGGTCCTACAATGAGCAGTTCTTC.

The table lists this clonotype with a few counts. The CDR3 loop reads CASSTPRLTGVTKNIQYF. CDR3 DNA sequence: TGCGCCAGCAGCACCCCACGCTTGACGGGAGTTACCAAAAACATTCAGTACTTC. This chain connects TRBV5-1 to TRBJ2-4; D possibly corresponds to TRBD2 (6 bases). The V gene lost 4 bases and the J gene lost 2 bases, with 22 bases spanning the gap. CDR1 is SGHRS and CDR2 is YFSETQ in the germline V gene. The CDR3 length is 18 residues. Based on the CDR3 plus reference TRBV5-1 and TRBJ2-4, the full variable domain is KAGVTQTPRYLIKTRGQQVTLSCSPISGHRSVSWYQQTPGQGLQFLFEYFSETQRNKGNFPGRFSGRQFSNSRSEMNVSTLELGDSALYLCASSTPRLTGVTKNIQYFGAGTRLSVL.

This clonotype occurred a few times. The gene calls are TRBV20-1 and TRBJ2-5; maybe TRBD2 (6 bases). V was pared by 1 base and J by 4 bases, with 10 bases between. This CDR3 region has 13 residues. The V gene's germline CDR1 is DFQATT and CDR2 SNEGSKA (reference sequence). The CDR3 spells CSARGGSGETQYF. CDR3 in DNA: TGCAGTGCTAGAGGGGGTAGCGGAGAGACCCAGTACTTC.

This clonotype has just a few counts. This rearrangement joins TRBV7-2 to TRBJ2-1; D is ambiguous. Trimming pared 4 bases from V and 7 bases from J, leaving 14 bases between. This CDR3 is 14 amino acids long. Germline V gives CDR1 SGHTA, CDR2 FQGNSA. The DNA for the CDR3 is TGTGCCAGCAGCTCCCCCGTTGTAGGGAATGAGCAGTTCTTC. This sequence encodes CASSSPVVGNEQFF. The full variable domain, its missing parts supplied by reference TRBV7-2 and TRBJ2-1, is GAGVSQSPSNKVTEKGKDVELRCDPISGHTALYWYRQSLGQGLEFLIYFQGNSAPDKSGLPSDRFSAERTGGSVSTLTIQRTQQEDSAVYLCASSSPVVGNEQFFGPGTRLTVL.

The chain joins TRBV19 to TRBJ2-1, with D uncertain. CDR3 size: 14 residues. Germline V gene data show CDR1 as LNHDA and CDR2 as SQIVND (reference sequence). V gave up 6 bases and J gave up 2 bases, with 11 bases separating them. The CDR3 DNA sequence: TGTGCCAGTAGAGGCAGGAGCCCCTACAATGAGCAGTTCTTC. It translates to CASRGRSPYNEQFF.

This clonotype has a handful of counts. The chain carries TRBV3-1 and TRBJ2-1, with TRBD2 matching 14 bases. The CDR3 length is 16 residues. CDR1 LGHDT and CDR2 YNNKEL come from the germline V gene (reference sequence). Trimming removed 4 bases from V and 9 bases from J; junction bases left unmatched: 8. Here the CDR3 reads CASSPSGTSGSSEQFF. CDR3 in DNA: TGTGCCAGCAGCCCGTCCGGGACTAGCGGGAGTAGTGAGCAGTTCTTC.

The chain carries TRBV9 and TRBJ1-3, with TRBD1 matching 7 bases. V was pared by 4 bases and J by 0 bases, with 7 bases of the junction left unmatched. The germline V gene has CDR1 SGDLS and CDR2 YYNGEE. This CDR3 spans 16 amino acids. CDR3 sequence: CASSSGDSFSGNTIYF. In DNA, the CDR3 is TGTGCCAGCAGCTCTGGGGACAGTTTCTCTGGAAACACCATATATTTT.

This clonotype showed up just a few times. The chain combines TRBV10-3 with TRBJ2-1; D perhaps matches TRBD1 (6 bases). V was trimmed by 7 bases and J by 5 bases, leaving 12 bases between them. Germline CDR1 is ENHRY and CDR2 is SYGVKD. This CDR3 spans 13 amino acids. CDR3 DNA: TGTGCCATCAAGGCCGGACAGAACAATGAGCAGTTCTTC. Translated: CAIKAGQNNEQFF.

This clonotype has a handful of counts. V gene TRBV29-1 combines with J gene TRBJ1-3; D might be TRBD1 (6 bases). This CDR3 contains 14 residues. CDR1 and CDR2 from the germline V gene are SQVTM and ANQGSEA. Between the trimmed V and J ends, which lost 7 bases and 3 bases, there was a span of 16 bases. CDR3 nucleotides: TGCAGCGCATGGCAACAGGGACGTGGAAACACCATATATTTT. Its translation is CSAWQQGRGNTIYF.

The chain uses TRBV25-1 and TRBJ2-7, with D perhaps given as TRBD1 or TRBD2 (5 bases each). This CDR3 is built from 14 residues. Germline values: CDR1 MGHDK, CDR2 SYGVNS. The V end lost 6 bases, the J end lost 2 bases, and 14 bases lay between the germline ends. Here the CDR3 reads CASSPRDQAYEQYV. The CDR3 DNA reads TGTGCCAGCAGCCCAAGGGACCAGGCCTACGAGCAGTACGTC.

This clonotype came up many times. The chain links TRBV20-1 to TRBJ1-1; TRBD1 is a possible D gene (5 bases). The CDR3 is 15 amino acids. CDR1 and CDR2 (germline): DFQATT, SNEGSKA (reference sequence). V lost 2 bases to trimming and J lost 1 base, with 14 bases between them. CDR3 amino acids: CSARLLQGRNTEAFF. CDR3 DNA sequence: TGCAGTGCTAGACTCCTTCAGGGTAGGAACACTGAAGCTTTCTTT.

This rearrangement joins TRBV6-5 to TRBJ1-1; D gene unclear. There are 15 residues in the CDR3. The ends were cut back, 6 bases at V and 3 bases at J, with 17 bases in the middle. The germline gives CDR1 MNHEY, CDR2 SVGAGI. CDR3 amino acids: CASRSDNLIDTEAFF. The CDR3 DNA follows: TGTGCCAGCAGGTCTGACAATTTGATAGACACTGAAGCTTTCTTT.

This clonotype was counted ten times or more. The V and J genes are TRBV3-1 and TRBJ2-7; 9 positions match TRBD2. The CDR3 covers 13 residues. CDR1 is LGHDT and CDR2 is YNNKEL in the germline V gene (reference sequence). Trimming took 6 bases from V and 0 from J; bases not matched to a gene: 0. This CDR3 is CASRGLASYEQYF. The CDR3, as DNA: TGTGCCAGCAGGGGACTAGCCTCCTACGAGCAGTACTTC.

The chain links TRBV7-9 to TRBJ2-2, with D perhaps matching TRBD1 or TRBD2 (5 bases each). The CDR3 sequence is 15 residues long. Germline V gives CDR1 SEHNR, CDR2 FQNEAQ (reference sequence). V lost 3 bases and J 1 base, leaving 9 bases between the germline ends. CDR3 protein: CASSFVRGNTGELFF. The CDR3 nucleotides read TGTGCCAGCAGCTTTGTGAGGGGGAACACCGGGGAGCTGTTTTTT.

The CDR3: CASSLGTSLTRGTQYF. The CDR3 coding sequence is TGTGCCAGCAGCCTAGGGACTAGCCTTACTCGGGGTACGCAGTATTTT. The chain combines TRBV12-3 or TRBV12-4 with TRBJ2-3; TRBD2 aligns across 9 bases. The CDR3 has 16 amino acids. V trimming: 6 bases; J trimming: 8 bases; junction bases outside the gene matches: 15.

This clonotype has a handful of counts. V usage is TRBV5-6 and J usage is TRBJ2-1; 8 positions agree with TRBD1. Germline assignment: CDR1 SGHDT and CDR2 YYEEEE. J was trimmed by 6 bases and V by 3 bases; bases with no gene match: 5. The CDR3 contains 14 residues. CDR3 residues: CASSSDRVRNEQFF. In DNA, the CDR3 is TGTGCCAGCAGCTCGGACAGGGTCCGCAATGAGCAGTTCTTC.

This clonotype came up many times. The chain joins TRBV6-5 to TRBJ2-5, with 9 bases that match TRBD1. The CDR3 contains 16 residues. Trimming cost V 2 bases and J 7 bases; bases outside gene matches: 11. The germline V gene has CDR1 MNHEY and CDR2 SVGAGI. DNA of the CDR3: TGTGCCAGCAGTTACCGGGACAGGGCCCAGAGAGGGACCCAGTACTTC. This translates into CASSYRDRAQRGTQYF.

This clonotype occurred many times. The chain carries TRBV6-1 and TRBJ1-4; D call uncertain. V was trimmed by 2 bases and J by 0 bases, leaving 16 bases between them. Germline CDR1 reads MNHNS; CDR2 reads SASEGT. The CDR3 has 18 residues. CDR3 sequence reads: CASSEWAPGRSTNEKLFF. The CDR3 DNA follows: TGTGCCAGCAGTGAATGGGCCCCAGGCAGATCAACTAATGAAAAACTGTTTTTT.

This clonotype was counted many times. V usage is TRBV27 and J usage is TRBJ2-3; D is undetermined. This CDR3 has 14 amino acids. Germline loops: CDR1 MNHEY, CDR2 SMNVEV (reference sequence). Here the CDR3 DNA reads TGTGCTCCCGTGGGCGTTTACACGGCAGATACGCAGTATTTT. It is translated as CAPVGVYTADTQYF.

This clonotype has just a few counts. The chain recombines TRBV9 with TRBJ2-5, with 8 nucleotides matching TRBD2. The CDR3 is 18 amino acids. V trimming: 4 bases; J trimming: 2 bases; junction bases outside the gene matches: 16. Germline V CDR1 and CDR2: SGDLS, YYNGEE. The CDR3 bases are TGTGCCAGCAGCTTTGGCAGGCTTAACGGGAGGGAGCAAGAGACCCAGTACTTC. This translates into CASSFGRLNGREQETQYF.

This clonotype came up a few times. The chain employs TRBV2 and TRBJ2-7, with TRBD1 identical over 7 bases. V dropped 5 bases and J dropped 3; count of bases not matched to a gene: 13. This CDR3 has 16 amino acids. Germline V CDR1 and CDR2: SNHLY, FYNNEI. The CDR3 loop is CASSKKYRDSDYEQYF. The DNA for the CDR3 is TGTGCCAGCAGTAAAAAATACCGGGACAGCGACTACGAGCAGTACTTC.

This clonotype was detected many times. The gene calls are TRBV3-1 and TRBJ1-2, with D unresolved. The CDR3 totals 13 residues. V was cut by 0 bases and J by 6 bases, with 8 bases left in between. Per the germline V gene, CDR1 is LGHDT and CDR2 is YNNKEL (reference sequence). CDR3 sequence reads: CASSQDWRDGYTF. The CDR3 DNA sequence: TGTGCCAGCAGCCAAGATTGGAGGGATGGCTACACCTTC. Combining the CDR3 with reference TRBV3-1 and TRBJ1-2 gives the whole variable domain DTAVSQTPKYLVTQMGNDKSIKCEQNLGHDTMYWYKQDSKKFLKIMFSYNNKELIINETVPNRFSPKSPDKAHLNLHINSLELGDSAVYFCASSQDWRDGYTFGSGTRLTVV.